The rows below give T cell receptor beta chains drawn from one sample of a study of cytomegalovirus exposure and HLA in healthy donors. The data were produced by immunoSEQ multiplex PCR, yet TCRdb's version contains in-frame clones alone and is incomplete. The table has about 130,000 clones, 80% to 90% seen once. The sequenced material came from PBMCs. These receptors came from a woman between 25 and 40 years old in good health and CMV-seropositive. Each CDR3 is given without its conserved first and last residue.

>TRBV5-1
ASSPPGLAGGAQETQY
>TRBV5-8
ASSPTPGQGEEQY
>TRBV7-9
ASTSGGLDYGYT
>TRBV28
ASSRQVNSYEQY
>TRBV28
ASNDPREKLF
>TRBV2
ASSTGLAVFNEQF
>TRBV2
ASSTQGISVAQY
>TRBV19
ASSRFLSGRADTGELF
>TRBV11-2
ASSLEGRDYEQY
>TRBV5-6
ASSLAEEGATGELF
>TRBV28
ASSIGTPPYEQY
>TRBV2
ASFSGRGSEQY
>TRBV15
ATSRDHRDGELF
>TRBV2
ASFYSDTQY
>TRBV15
ATSRGTPGNQPQH
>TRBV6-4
ASKQSSGGAEQF
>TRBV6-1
ASSEAKSSTDTQY
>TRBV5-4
ASSFDSGNYGYT
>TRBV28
ASSFTGPPYEQY
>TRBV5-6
ASSPGGYEQY
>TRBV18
ASSPPRAGSNYNEQF
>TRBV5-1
ASSFGLQGEKLF
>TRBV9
ASSVVAADRGELF
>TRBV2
ASRRDINTEAF
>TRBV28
ASSLVGRRYGYT
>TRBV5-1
ASSLAGGHGYT
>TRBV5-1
ASSSIQRTGAFYNEQF
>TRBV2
ARTPGRGVGYT
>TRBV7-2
ASSLGGQAYEQY
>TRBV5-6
ASSLGWGQGNSPLH
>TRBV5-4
ASSHPDRGVGTGELF
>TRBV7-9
ASSLGTGATSRQPQH
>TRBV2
ASSTVGNEQF
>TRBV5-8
ASSLVDEQF
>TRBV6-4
ASSEGGNQPQH
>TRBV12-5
ASGFRDRDYGYT
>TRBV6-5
ASSYRRGEQY
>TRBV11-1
ASSPSTGGFEQY